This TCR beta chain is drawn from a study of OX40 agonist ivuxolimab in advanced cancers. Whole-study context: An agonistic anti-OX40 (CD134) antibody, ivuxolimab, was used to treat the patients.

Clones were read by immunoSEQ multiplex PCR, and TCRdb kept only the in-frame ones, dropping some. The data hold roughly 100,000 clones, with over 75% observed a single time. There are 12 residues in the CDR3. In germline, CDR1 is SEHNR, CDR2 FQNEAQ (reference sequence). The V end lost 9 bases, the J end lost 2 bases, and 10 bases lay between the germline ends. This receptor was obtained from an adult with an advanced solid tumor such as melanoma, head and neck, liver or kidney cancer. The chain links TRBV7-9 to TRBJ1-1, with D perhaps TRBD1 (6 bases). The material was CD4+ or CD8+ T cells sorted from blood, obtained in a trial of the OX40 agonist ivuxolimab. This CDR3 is CASQGLNTEAFF. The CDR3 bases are TGTGCCAGTCAGGGGTTAAACACTGAAGCTTTCTTT.